This T cell receptor (beta chain) was sequenced during a study of shared clonotypes between healthy human individuals. The wider study: Ranging from 18 to 49 in age, donors were two women and a few men. Used for every donor were three CD4 naive, three CD4 memory, two CD8 naive and one CD8 memory plate.

The repertoire was sequenced with immunoSEQ multiplex PCR; TCRdb's copy has only in-frame clones and lacks some. The sample consists of about 1.5 million clones, approximately 98% of them appearing once. The germline V and J ends were trimmed by 0 bases and 0 bases, with 17 bases remaining between them. Germline CDR1 is LGHNA and CDR2 is YNFKEQ. This CDR3 is built from 18 residues. The chain combines TRBV4-2 with TRBJ1-2; D perhaps matches TRBD1 (5 bases). The sequencing input was naive CD4+ T cells sorted from blood. Subset specified: CD45RA+ positively selected. This sequence originates from a young man in good health. CDR3: CASSQDLGGPLANYGYTF. In nucleotides, the CDR3 is TGTGCCAGCAGCCAAGATTTGGGGGGTCCTTTAGCTAACTATGGCTACACCTTC.